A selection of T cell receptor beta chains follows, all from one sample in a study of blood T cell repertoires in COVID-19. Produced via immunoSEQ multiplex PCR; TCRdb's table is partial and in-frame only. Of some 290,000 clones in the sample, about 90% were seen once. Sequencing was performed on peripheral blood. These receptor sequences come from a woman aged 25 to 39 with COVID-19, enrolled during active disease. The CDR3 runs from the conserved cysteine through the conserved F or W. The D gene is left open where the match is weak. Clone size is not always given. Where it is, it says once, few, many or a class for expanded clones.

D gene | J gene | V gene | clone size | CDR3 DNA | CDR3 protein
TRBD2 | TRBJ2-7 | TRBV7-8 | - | TGTGCCAGCAGCCGGAGGGTGGGGGGGGCCTACGAGCAGTACTTC | CASSRRVGGAYEQYF
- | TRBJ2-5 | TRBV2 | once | TGTGCCAGCAGTGCTTCGACGGAGGGAGAGACCCAGTACTTC | CASSASTEGETQYF
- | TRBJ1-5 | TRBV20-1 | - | TGCAGTGCCAGTCCCCTAGGTTATAGCAATCAGCCCCAGCATTTT | CSASPLGYSNQPQHF
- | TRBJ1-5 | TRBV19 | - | TGTGCCAGTAGCGGGACATACCGAGCAAATAGCAATCAGCCCCAGCATTTT | CASSGTYRANSNQPQHF
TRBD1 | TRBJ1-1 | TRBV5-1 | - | TGCGCCAGCAGCTTGGGTACAGGGGGCCACACTGAAGCTTTCTTT | CASSLGTGGHTEAFF
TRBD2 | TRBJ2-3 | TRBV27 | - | TGTGCCAGCAGCGTAGCGGGAGCGGTAGATACGCAGTATTTT | CASSVAGAVDTQYF
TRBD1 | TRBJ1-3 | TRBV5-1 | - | TGCGCCAGCAGCCTCGGACAGGGGGGAAACACCATATATTTT | CASSLGQGGNTIYF
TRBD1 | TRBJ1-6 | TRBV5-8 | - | TGTGCCAGCCGGACAGGCTCGAGCTCCTATAATTCACCCCTCCACTTT | CASRTGSSSYNSPLHF
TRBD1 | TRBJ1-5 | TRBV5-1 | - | TGCGCCAGCAGCCTGGACGACAGGGATCAGCCCCAGCATTTT | CASSLDDRDQPQHF
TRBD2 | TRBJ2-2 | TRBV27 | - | TGTGCCAGCAGTAGCGGGATAAACACCGGGGAGCTGTTTTTT | CASSSGINTGELFF
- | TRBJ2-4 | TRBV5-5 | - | TGTGCCAGCACCCCCTTGCTAGGGAGGCCCAAAAACATTCAGTACTTC | CASTPLLGRPKNIQYF
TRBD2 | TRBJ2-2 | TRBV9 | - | TGTGCCAGCAGGCGGGAGGTCAACACCGGGGAGCTGTTTTTT | CASRREVNTGELFF
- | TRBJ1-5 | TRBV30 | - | TGTGCCTGGAGTGTACAGACCATAGCGGGCAATCAGCCCCAGCATTTT | CAWSVQTIAGNQPQHF
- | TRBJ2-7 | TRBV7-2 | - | TGTGCCAGCAGCTTAGCGTCGACTGTTCGAACCTACGAGCAGTACTTC | CASSLASTVRTYEQYF
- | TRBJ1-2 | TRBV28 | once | TGTGCCAGCAACCTGGACTTTCAGAAGGGCTACACCTTC | CASNLDFQKGYTF
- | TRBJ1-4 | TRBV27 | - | TGTGCCAGCAGTTTTAAAACACCCGGGGGAGAAAAACTGTTTTTT | CASSFKTPGGEKLFF
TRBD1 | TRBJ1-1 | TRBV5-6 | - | TGTGCCAGCAGCTTGGCCGGGGACAGTTGGGCCTTGAACACTGAAGCTTTCTTT | CASSLAGDSWALNTEAFF
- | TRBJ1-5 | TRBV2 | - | TGTGCCAGCAGTGAAAGACAGATTAATCAGCCCCAGCATTTT | CASSERQINQPQHF
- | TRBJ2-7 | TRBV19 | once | TGTGCCAGTAGTCGGGACAACTCCTACGAGCAGTACTTC | CASSRDNSYEQYF
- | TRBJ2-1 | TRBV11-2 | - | TGTGCCAGCAGCTTGACAGTACTTGGGCTTGAGCAGTTCTTC | CASSLTVLGLEQFF
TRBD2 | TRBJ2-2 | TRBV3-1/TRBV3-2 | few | TGTGCCAGCAAGGTAGCGGGAGGGCCCTTAGGAAACGGGGAGCTGTTTTTT | CASKVAGGPLGNGELFF
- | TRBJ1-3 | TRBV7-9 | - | TGTGCCAGCAGCCAGCTACAGGGACCAGGAAACACCATATATTTT | CASSQLQGPGNTIYF
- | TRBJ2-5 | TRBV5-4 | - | TGTGCCAGCAGCTTTGGTAACGGGGAGACCCAGTACTTC | CASSFGNGETQYF
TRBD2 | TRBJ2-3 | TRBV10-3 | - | TGTGCCATCAGTTCCGGGACTAGTTTTTTAGCAGATACGCAGTATTTT | CAISSGTSFLADTQYF
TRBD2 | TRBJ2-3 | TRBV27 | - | TGTGCCACTTCTAGCGGGAGGGGCACAGATACGCAGTATTTT | CATSSGRGTDTQYF